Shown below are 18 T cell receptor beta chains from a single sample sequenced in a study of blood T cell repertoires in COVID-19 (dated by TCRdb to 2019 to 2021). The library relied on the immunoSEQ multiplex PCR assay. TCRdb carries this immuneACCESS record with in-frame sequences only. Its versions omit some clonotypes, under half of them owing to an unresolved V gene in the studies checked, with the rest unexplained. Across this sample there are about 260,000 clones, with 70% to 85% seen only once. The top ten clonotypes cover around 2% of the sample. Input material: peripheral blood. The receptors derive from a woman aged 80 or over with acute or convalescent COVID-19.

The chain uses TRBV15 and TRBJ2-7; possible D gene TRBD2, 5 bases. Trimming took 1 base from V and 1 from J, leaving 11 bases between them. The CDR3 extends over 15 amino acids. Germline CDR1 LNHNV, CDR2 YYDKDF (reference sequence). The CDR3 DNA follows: TGTGCCACCAGCAGAGTTTTTCGGGGTTCCTACGAGCAGTACTTC. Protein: CATSRVFRGSYEQYF. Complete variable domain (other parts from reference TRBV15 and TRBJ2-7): DAMVIQNPRYQVTQFGKPVTLSCSQTLNHNVMYWYQQKSSQAPKLLFHYYDKDFNNEADTPDNFQSRRPNTSFCFLDIRSPGLGDTAMYLCATSRVFRGSYEQYFGPGTRLTVT.

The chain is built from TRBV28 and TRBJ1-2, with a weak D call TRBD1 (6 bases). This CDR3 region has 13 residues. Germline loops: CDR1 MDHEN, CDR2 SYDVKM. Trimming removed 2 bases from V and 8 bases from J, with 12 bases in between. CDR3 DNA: TGTGCCAGCAGTTTAGCGACAGGACAGGGCTACACCTTC. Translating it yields CASSLATGQGYTF.

The CDR3 here is CASRSGGNQPQHF. The DNA of the CDR3 is TGTGCCAGTAGATCGGGTGGCAATCAGCCCCAGCATTTT. V and J are TRBV19 and TRBJ1-5; D unclear. Deletions cut 6 bases from V and 2 bases from J, with 8 bases between. There are 13 residues in the CDR3. CDR1 LNHDA and CDR2 SQIVND come from the germline V gene (reference sequence).

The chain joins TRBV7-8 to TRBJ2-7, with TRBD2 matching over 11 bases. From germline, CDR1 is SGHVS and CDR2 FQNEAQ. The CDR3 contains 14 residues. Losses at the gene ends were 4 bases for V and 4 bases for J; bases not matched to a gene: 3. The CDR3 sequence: CASSSGTSGYEQYF. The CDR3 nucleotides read TGTGCCAGCAGCTCCGGGACTAGCGGTTACGAGCAGTACTTC. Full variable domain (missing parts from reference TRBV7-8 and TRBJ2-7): GAGVSQSPRYKVAKRGQDVALRCDPISGHVSLFWYQQALGQGPEFLTYFQNEAQLDKSGLPSDRFFAERPEGSVSTLKIQRTQQEDSAVYLCASSSGTSGYEQYFGPGTRLTVT.

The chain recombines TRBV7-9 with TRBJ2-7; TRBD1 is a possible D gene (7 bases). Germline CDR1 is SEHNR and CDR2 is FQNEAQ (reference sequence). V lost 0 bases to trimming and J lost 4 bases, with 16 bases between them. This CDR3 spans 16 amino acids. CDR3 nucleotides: TGTGCCAGCAGCTTAGCTCGGGGGACAGCGAATTACGAGCAGTACTTC. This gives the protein CASSLARGTANYEQYF.

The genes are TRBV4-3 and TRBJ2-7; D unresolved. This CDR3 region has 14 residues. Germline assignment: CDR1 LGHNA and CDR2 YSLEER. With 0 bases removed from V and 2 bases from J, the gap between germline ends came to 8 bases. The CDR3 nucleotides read TGCGCCAGCAGCCAAGATCCGAGAGCCTACGAGCAGTACTTC. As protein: CASSQDPRAYEQYF.

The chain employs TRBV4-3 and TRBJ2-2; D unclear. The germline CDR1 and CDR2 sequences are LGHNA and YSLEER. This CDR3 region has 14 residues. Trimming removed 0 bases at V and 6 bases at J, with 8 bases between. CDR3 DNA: TGCGCCAGCAGCCAAGAGACGGGTTCCGGGGAGCTGTTTTTT. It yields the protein CASSQETGSGELFF.

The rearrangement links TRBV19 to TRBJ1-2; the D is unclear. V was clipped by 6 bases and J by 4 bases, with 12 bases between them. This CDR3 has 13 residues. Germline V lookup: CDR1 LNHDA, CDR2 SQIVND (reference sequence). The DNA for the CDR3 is TGTGCCAGTAGCCCAAGGGAGGTCTATGGCTACACCTTC. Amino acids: CASSPREVYGYTF.

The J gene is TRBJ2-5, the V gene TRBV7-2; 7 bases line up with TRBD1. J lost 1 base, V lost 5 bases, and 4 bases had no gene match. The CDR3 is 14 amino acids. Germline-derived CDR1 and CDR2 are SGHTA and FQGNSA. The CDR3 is CASSTYRGQETQYF. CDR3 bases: TGTGCCAGCAGCACCTACAGGGGCCAAGAGACCCAGTACTTC. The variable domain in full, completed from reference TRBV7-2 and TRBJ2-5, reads GAGVSQSPSNKVTEKGKDVELRCDPISGHTALYWYRQSLGQGLEFLIYFQGNSAPDKSGLPSDRFSAERTGGSVSTLTIQRTQQEDSAVYLCASSTYRGQETQYFGPGTRLLVL.

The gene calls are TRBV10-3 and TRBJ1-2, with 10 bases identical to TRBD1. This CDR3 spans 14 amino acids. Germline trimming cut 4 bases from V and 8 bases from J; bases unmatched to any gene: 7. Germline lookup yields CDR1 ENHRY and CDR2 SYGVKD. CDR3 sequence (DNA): TGTGCCATCAGTGGGGGACAGGGGCGGAACGGCTACACCTTC. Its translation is CAISGGQGRNGYTF.

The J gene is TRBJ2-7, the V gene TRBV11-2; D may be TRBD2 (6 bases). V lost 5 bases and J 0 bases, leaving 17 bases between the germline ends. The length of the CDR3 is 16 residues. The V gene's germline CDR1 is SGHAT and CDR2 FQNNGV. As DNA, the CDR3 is TGTGCCAGCAGCCGCCGTCGGGACTCAACCTCCTACGAGCAGTACTTC. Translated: CASSRRRDSTSYEQYF.

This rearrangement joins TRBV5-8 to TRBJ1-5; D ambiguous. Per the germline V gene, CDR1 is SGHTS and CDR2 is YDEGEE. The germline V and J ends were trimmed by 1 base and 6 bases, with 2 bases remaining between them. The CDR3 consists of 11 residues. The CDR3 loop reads CASSLRQPQHF. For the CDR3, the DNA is TGTGCCAGCAGCTTGCGTCAGCCCCAGCATTTT. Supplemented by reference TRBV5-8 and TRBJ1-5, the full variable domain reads EAGVTQSPTHLIKTRGQQATLRCSPISGHTSVYWYQQALGLGLQFLLWYDEGEERNRGNFPPRFSGRQFPNYSSELNVNALELEDSALYLCASSLRQPQHFGDGTRLSIL.

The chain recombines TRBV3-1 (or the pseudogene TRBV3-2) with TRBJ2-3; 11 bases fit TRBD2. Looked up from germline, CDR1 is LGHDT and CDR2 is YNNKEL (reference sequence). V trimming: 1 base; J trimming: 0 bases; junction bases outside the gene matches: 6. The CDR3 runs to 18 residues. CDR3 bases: TGTGCCAGCAGCCAAGGACTAGCGGGGCCGAGGAGCACAGATACGCAGTATTTT. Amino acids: CASSQGLAGPRSTDTQYF.

The CDR3 sequence: CAIRPGQDRDEQYF. Here the CDR3 DNA reads TGTGCCATCAGACCGGGACAGGACAGAGACGAGCAGTACTTC. The chain carries TRBV2 and TRBJ2-7; 8 bases agree with TRBD1. V gave up 10 bases and J gave up 5 bases; unmatched junction bases: 13. CDR1 SNHLY and CDR2 FYNNEI come from the germline V gene. The CDR3 is 14 residues long.

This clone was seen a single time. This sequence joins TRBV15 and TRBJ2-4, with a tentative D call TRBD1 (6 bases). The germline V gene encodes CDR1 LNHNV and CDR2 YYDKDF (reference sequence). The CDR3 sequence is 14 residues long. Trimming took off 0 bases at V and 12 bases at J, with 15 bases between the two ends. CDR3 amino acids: CATSRDWGTTNQYF. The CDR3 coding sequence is TGTGCCACCAGCAGAGATTGGGGGACAACTAATCAGTACTTC.

CDR3 in DNA: TGTGCCAGCAGCACAACAAATAGCAATCAGCCCCAGCATTTT. It encodes CASSTTNSNQPQHF. The chain combines TRBV7-8 with TRBJ1-5; D unclear. The CDR3 sequence is 14 residues long. CDR1 is SGHVS and CDR2 is FQNEAQ in the germline V gene. Between the trimmed V and J ends, which lost 5 bases and 0 bases, there was a span of 8 bases. The complete variable domain, with remaining parts taken from reference TRBV7-8 and TRBJ1-5, reads GAGVSQSPRYKVAKRGQDVALRCDPISGHVSLFWYQQALGQGPEFLTYFQNEAQLDKSGLPSDRFFAERPEGSVSTLKIQRTQQEDSAVYLCASSTTNSNQPQHFGDGTRLSIL.

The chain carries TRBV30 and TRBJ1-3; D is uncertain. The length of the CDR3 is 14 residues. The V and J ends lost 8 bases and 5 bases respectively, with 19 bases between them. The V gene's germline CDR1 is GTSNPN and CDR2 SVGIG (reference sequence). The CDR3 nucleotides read TGTGCCGGAGTTCGGGAATCGGCTAGAAACACCATATATTTT. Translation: CAGVRESARNTIYF.

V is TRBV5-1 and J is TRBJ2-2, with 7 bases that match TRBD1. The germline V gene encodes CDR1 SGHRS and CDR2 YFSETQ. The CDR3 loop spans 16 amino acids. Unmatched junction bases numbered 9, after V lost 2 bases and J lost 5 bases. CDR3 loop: CASSFALPGQTGELFF. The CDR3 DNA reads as TGCGCCAGCAGCTTTGCATTACCGGGACAGACCGGGGAGCTGTTTTTT.